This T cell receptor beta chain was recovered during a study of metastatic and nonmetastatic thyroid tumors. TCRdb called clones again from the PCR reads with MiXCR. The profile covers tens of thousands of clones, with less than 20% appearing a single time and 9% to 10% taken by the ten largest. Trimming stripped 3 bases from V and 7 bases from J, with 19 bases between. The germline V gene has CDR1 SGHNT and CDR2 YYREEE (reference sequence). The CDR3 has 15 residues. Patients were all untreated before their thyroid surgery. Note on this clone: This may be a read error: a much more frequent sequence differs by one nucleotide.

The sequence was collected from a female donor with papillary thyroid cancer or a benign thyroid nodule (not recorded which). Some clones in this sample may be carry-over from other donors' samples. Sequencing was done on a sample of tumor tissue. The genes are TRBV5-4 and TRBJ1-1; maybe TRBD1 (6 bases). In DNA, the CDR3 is TGTGCCAGCAGCTCCCAACGAGACAGGACCGTTGAAGCTTTCTTT. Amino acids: CASSSQRDRTVEAFF. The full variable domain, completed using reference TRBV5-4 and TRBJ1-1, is ETGVTQSPTHLIKTRGQQVTLRCSSQSGHNTVSWYQQALGQGPQFIFQYYREEENGRGNFPPRFSGLQFPNYSSELNVNALELDDSALYLCASSSQRDRTVEAFFGQGTRLTVV.